Listed below are T cell receptor beta chains from one sample, sequenced in a study of long-term antiretroviral therapy in people with HIV. TCRdb's table, derived via immunoSEQ multiplex PCR, lists solely in-frame clones and lacks some. This sample has 25,000 to 35,000 clones, with 95% found just once. The sequences come from unsorted PBMCs, collected 5.3 years after starting antiretroviral therapy. These receptors all stem from a man aged 25-45 years with HIV. Each CDR3 is given with its conserved first and last residue. D genes are given only for firm matches. Clone size is not always given. Where it is, it says once, few, many or a class for expanded clones.

j_call,clone_size,v_call,cdr3_length,d_call,cdr3_aa,cdr3_nt
TRBJ2-1,-,TRBV7-3,15,-,CASSSPGLRTDEQFF,TGTGCCAGCAGCTCCCCGGGACTCCGGACCGATGAGCAGTTCTTC
TRBJ2-2,-,TRBV4-2,14,-,CASSQAQGTGELFF,TGTGCCAGCAGCCAAGCTCAGGGGACCGGGGAGCTGTTTTTT
TRBJ2-5,-,TRBV1,17,-,CTSSQVGLAEYQETQYF,TGCACCAGCAGCCAAGTAGGGCTAGCGGAGTACCAAGAGACCCAGTACTTC
TRBJ2-7,-,TRBV2,12,TRBD1,CASRDRAGEQYF,TGTGCCAGCAGGGACAGGGCGGGGGAGCAGTACTTC
TRBJ2-5,-,TRBV7-2,14,-,CASSLAGGLRAQYF,TGTGCCAGCAGCTTAGCTGGGGGCCTCAGGGCCCAGTACTTC
TRBJ2-7,once,TRBV6-5,13,TRBD1,CASMSRGWREQYF,TGTGCCAGCATGTCCAGGGGGTGGCGAGAGCAGTACTTC
TRBJ2-1,-,TRBV4-2,15,-,CASSPPGRGDNEQFF,TGTGCCAGCAGCCCACCTGGAAGGGGAGACAATGAGCAGTTCTTC
TRBJ1-5,-,TRBV15,15,-,CATSRAPGDGQPQHF,TGTGCCACCAGCAGAGCACCAGGGGACGGTCAGCCCCAGCATTTT
TRBJ2-3,-,TRBV5-4,17,TRBD2,CASSSATSGRTTDTQYF,TGTGCCAGCAGCTCGGCGACTAGCGGGAGAACCACAGATACGCAGTATTTT
TRBJ2-1,-,TRBV19,15,-,CASSDTSGASNEQFF,TGTGCCAGTAGCGATACCTCAGGGGCAAGCAATGAGCAGTTCTTC
TRBJ1-3,-,TRBV6-1,11,-,CASSVRDTIYF,TGTGCCAGCAGTGTGCGGGACACCATATATTTT
TRBJ2-7,-,TRBV16,15,-,CASSQSLGDPYEQYF,TGTGCCAGCAGCCAATCGCTCGGGGACCCGTACGAGCAGTACTTC
TRBJ2-1,-,TRBV6-5,13,-,CASSYPGYNEQFF,TGTGCCAGCAGTTACCCGGGATACAATGAGCAGTTCTTC
TRBJ2-7,-,TRBV10-2,10,-,CASRAIEQYF,TGCGCCAGCAGGGCGATTGAGCAGTACTTC
TRBJ2-7,-,TRBV7-3,14,TRBD1,CASSLRQGAYEQYF,TGTGCCAGCAGCTTACGACAGGGGGCCTACGAGCAGTACTTC
TRBJ1-1,-,TRBV29-1,12,-,CSVGHMNTEAFF,TGCAGCGTCGGGCACATGAACACTGAAGCTTTCTTT
TRBJ2-6,-,TRBV5-1,17,-,CASSGGGSQSRANVLTF,TGCGCCAGCTCCGGAGGCGGTTCACAAAGTCGGGCCAACGTCCTGACTTTC
TRBJ2-3,-,TRBV6-5,15,-,CATSLGGTSTDTQYF,TGTGCCACGTCCTTGGGAGGAACTAGCACAGATACGCAGTATTTT
TRBJ1-2,once,TRBV6-6,11,-,CASSYGAGYTF,TGTGCCAGCAGTTACGGGGCTGGCTACACCTTC
TRBJ2-3,-,TRBV5-4,17,TRBD1,CASSPPPTGGYTDTQYF,TGTGCCAGCAGCCCCCCACCGACAGGGGGCTACACAGATACGCAGTATTTT
TRBJ1-5,-,TRBV19,17,TRBD1,CASSMSILDRTHQPQHF,TGTGCCAGTAGTATGTCAATCCTGGACAGGACCCATCAGCCCCAGCATTTT
TRBJ2-1,-,TRBV9,18,-,CASSPSGTLTPSYNEQFF,TGTGCCAGCAGCCCGTCCGGGACTCTCACACCCTCCTACAATGAGCAGTTCTTC
TRBJ2-7,once,TRBV5-4,15,-,CASSLAGGQNYEQYF,TGTGCCAGCAGCTTGGCAGGTGGACAGAACTACGAGCAGTACTTC
TRBJ1-2,-,TRBV7-9,13,-,CVVLKSQGLGYTF,TGTGTCGTATTAAAGAGTCAGGGACTTGGCTACACCTTC
TRBJ1-2,-,TRBV2,14,-,CASSEQAYDYGYTF,TGTGCCAGCAGTGAGCAGGCGTACGACTATGGCTACACCTTC
TRBJ2-1,-,TRBV6-6,13,-,CASMDGSYNEQFF,TGTGCCAGCATGGACGGGAGCTACAATGAGCAGTTCTTC
TRBJ1-1,-,TRBV11-3,15,TRBD1,CASSRGTGMNTEAFF,TGTGCCAGCAGCCGAGGGACAGGGATGAACACTGAAGCTTTCTTT
TRBJ2-1,-,TRBV7-2,17,TRBD1,CASSLSSGTGTYNEQFF,TGTGCCAGCAGCTTAAGCTCCGGGACAGGGACCTACAATGAGCAGTTCTTC
TRBJ2-7,-,TRBV30,12,-,CAWTTGSYEQYF,TGTGCCTGGACGACGGGGAGCTACGAGCAGTACTTC
TRBJ2-7,-,TRBV9,14,TRBD2,CASSVGGSSYEQYF,TGTGCCAGCAGCGTAGGCGGGAGCTCCTACGAGCAGTACTTC
TRBJ1-6,-,TRBV7-9,14,TRBD1,CASSSGQDSSPLHF,TGTGCCAGCAGCTCGGGACAGGATTCTTCACCCCTCCACTTT
TRBJ2-7,-,TRBV7-9,15,TRBD1,CASSPSGTGNYEQYF,TGTGCCAGCAGCCCTTCCGGGACAGGGAACTACGAGCAGTACTTC
TRBJ2-1,-,TRBV7-9,15,-,CASSDQGFAVNEQFF,TGTGCCAGCAGCGATCAGGGGTTCGCGGTCAATGAGCAGTTCTTC
TRBJ2-3,-,TRBV7-9,15,TRBD1,CASSFRGSLTDTQYF,TGTGCCAGCAGCTTCAGGGGGTCCCTCACAGATACGCAGTATTTT
TRBJ2-1,-,TRBV27,16,TRBD1,CASSLGTGGTYNEQFF,TGTGCCAGCAGTTTGGGGACAGGGGGAACCTACAATGAGCAGTTCTTC
TRBJ2-7,-,TRBV7-3,15,-,CASSLMAGGDYEQYF,TGTGCCAGCAGCTTAATGGCAGGGGGGGACTACGAGCAGTACTTC
TRBJ1-6,-,TRBV14,21,TRBD1,CASSRIEPHRGRRAIHSPLHF,TGTGCCAGCAGCCGAATAGAACCCCACAGGGGTCGCAGGGCCATTCATTCACCCCTCCACTTT
TRBJ2-6,-,TRBV7-3,21,-,CASSLGDLHEGVVAGANVLTF,TGTGCCAGCAGCTTAGGGGACCTCCACGAAGGGGTTGTGGCTGGGGCCAACGTCCTGACTTTC
TRBJ2-2,-,TRBV30,14,TRBD2,CAWSRGEEGGELFF,TGTGCCTGGAGCCGGGGGGAGGAGGGCGGGGAGCTGTTTTTT
TRBJ1-3,-,TRBV9,16,-,CASSVGDGSSGNTIYF,TGTGCCAGCAGCGTAGGGGACGGCAGCTCTGGAAACACCATATATTTT
TRBJ2-7,-,TRBV19,13,-,CASSSSLAYEQYF,TGTGCCAGTAGTTCGTCCCTAGCCTACGAGCAGTACTTC
TRBJ2-7,-,TRBV7-9,16,-,CASSLLNGGPSYEQYF,TGTGCCAGCAGCTTATTGAATGGCGGACCCTCCTACGAGCAGTACTTC
TRBJ2-5,-,TRBV9,14,-,CASSVEPRAETQYF,TGTGCCAGCAGCGTAGAACCGCGGGCAGAGACCCAGTACTTC
TRBJ1-5,-,TRBV4-1,12,TRBD1,CASSQAGGPQHF,TGCGCCAGCAGCCAAGCAGGGGGGCCCCAGCATTTT
TRBJ1-3,-,TRBV5-6,17,-,CASSSLIRGRAGNTIYF,TGTGCCAGCAGCTCCTTGATCCGGGGGCGGGCTGGAAACACCATATATTTT
TRBJ1-1,-,TRBV7-6,16,-,CASSGRPGLTNTEAFF,TGTGCCAGCAGCGGCCGGCCGGGACTGACGAACACTGAAGCTTTCTTT
TRBJ2-1,-,TRBV7-2,14,TRBD1,CASLRDRVHNEQFF,TGTGCCAGCCTCCGGGACAGGGTTCACAATGAGCAGTTCTTC
TRBJ2-3,-,TRBV2,13,-,CASSEEGGGTQYF,TGTGCCAGCAGTGAGGAAGGCGGAGGTACGCAGTATTTT
TRBJ1-5,-,TRBV7-3,17,TRBD1,CASSFLQGRFGNQPQHF,TGTGCCAGCAGCTTTCTACAGGGGAGGTTTGGCAATCAGCCCCAGCATTTT
TRBJ1-5,-,TRBV19,15,TRBD1,CASSMGHRGNQPQHF,TGTGCCAGTAGTATGGGGCACAGGGGTAATCAGCCCCAGCATTTT
TRBJ1-1,once,TRBV18,12,-,CASSPDQREAFF,TGTGCCAGCTCACCCGACCAGAGAGAAGCTTTCTTT
TRBJ2-7,-,TRBV19,16,TRBD2,CASSTNSGRAFPEQYF,TGTGCCAGTAGTACCAATAGCGGGAGGGCCTTTCCCGAGCAGTACTTC
TRBJ1-1,-,TRBV30,11,TRBD1,CAWYRGPEAFF,TGTGCCTGGTACAGGGGGCCTGAAGCTTTCTTT
TRBJ2-3,-,TRBV19,14,TRBD2,CASSSGVSTDTQYF,TGTGCCAGCAGTAGCGGGGTTAGCACAGATACGCAGTATTTT
TRBJ2-7,-,TRBV7-8,15,-,CASSLDAGRIYEQYF,TGTGCCAGCAGCTTAGACGCGGGGCGGATCTACGAGCAGTACTTC
TRBJ2-7,-,TRBV28,16,TRBD1,CASSPMNRGTSYEQYF,TGTGCCAGCAGTCCGATGAACAGGGGGACATCCTACGAGCAGTACTTC
TRBJ2-3,-,TRBV4-2,16,TRBD1,CASTRDGQGASDTQYF,TGTGCCAGCACTCGCGACGGACAGGGGGCTTCAGATACGCAGTATTTT
TRBJ2-7,-,TRBV28,11,-,CASRRGFEQYF,TGTGCCAGCAGGAGAGGGTTCGAGCAGTACTTC
TRBJ1-1,-,TRBV5-5,13,-,CASRLWGNTEAFF,TGTGCCAGCAGGTTGTGGGGGAACACTGAAGCTTTCTTT